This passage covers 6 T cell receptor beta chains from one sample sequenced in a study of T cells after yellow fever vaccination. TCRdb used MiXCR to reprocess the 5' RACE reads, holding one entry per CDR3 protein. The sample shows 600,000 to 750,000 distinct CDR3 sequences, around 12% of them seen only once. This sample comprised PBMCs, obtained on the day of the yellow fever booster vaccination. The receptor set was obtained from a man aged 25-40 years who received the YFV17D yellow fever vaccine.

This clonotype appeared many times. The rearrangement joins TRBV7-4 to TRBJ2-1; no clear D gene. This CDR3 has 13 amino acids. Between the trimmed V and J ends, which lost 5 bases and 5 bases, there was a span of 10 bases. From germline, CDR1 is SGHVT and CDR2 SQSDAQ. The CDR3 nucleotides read TGTGCCAGCAGCCCATCTTGTAACAATGAGCAGTTCTTC. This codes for CASSPSCNNEQFF. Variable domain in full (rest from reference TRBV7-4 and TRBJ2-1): GAGVSQSPRYKVAKRGRDVALRCDSISGHVTLYWYRQTLGQGSEVLTYSQSDAQRDKSGRPSGRFSAERPERSVSTLKIQRTEQGDSAVYLCASSPSCNNEQFFGPGTRLTVL.

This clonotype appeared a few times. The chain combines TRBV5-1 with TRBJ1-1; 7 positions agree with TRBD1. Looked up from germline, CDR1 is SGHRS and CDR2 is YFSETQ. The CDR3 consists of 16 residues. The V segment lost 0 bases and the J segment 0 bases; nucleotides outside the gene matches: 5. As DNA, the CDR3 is TGCGCCAGCAGCTTGGCGGGACAGATAATGAACACTGAAGCTTTCTTT. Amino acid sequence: CASSLAGQIMNTEAFF.

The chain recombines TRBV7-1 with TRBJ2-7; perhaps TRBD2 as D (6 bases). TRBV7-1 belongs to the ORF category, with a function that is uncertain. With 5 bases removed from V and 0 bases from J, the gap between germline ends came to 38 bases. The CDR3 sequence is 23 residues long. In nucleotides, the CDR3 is TGTGCCAGCAGCCCGGCTGAGGTCCCCCCTTTAAGGTGGACTACCTCGAGCTCCTACGAGCAGTACTTC. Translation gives CASSPAEVPPLRWTTSSSYEQYF.

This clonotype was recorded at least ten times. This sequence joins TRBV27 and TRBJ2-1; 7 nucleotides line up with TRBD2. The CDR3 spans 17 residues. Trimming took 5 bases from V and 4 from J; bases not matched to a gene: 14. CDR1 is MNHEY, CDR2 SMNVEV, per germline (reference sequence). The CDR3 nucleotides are TGTGCCAGCAGTCCGGGAACGGGGGGACCTGAATACAATGAGCAGTTCTTC. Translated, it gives CASSPGTGGPEYNEQFF.

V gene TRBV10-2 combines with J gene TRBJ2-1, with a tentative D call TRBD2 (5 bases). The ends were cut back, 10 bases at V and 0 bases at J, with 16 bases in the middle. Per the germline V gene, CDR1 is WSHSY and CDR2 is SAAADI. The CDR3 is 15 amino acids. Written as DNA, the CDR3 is TGCGCCACCCGAGAGAAGCGGAGCTCCTACAATGAGCAGTTCTTC. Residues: CATREKRSSYNEQFF.

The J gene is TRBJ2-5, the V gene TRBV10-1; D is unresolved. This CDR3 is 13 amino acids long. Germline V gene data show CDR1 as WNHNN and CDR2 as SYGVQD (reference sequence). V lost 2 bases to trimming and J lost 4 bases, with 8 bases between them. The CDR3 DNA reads TGCGCCAGCAGTGAGAGGAACGGAGAGACCCAGTACTTC. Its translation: CASSERNGETQYF.